This TCR beta chain was profiled in a study of cytomegalovirus exposure and HLA in healthy donors. For this clone: Its antigen is unidentified.

Regarding the study as a whole: Reports showed the classifier diagnosing cytomegalovirus status with high specificity and sensitivity. In a later analysis, a missense DCLRE1C variant was linked to TCR beta V- and J-gene trimming.

This PCR relied on a set of 60 Vbeta primers and 13 Jbeta primers. Produced via immunoSEQ multiplex PCR; TCRdb's table is partial and in-frame only. The sample contains approximately 70,000 clones, less than 80% of which appear only once. The CDR3 is 14 amino acids. J lost 2 bases, V lost 8 bases, and 4 bases had no gene match. Germline CDR1 SEHNR, CDR2 FQNEAQ (reference sequence). The TCR was taken from a middle-aged woman in good health and CMV-seropositive. The J gene is TRBJ2-3, the V gene TRBV7-9, with TRBD2 matching 10 bases. What was sequenced was PBMCs. Here the CDR3 reads CASDLAGVTDTQYF. CDR3 in DNA: TGTGCCAGCGACCTAGCGGGGGTCACAGATACGCAGTATTTT. Together with reference TRBV7-9 and TRBJ2-3, the CDR3 gives the full variable domain: DTGVSQNPRHKITKRGQNVTFRCDPISEHNRLYWYRQTLGQGPEFLTYFQNEAQLEKSRLLSDRFSAERPKGSFSTLEIQRTEQGDSAMYLCASDLAGVTDTQYFGPGTRLTVL.